This is a list of T cell receptor beta chains from one sample in a study of T cell responses to AZD1222 COVID-19 vaccine. TCRdb's table, derived via immunoSEQ multiplex PCR, lists solely in-frame clones and lacks some. The table has over 85,000 clones, roughly 84% seen once. Sequences were derived from peripheral blood, sampled on day 0 of AZD1222 vaccination. The receptors originated from an adult in good health. The CDR3 runs from the conserved cysteine through the conserved F or W. D genes are given only for firm matches. Rows may omit the clone size; those that give it use once, few, many or a size class.

d_call,clone_size,v_call,cdr3_length,j_call,cdr3_nt,cdr3_aa
.,.,TRBV24-1,12,TRBJ1-2,TGTGCCACCAGTGATTCCCATGTGGGCTACACCTTC,CATSDSHVGYTF
TRBD1,once,TRBV7-8,16,TRBJ1-1,TGTGCCAGCAGCTTAGCTGACAGGGGGCAATACACTGAAGCTTTCTTT,CASSLADRGQYTEAFF
.,.,TRBV28,15,TRBJ1-4,TGTGCCAGCAGTTTAATGGATCAAGTTAATGAAAAACTGTTTTTT,CASSLMDQVNEKLFF
TRBD1,.,TRBV4-3,14,TRBJ1-5,TGCGCCAGCAGCTTAGGGACAGGGAATCAGCCCCAGCATTTT,CASSLGTGNQPQHF
.,.,TRBV15,13,TRBJ2-4,TGTGCCACCGTCTCGGGGATGGAGAACATTCAGTACTTC,CATVSGMENIQYF
.,few,TRBV6-5,14,TRBJ1-5,TGTGCCAGTGCAGGTGATCCTAGCAATCAGCCCCAGCATTTT,CASAGDPSNQPQHF
.,.,TRBV12-5,14,TRBJ2-4,TGTGCTAGTGGGTCCACAGGGAACAAAAACATTCAGTACTTC,CASGSTGNKNIQYF
.,.,TRBV7-9,14,TRBJ1-4,TGTGCCAGCAGTCAGGGAGGGGGAGGTGAAAAACTGTTTTTT,CASSQGGGGEKLFF
TRBD2,.,TRBV29-1,18,TRBJ2-1,TGCAGCGCCCGCGTCCGGGTTAGCGGGGGGGCCTCTGGTAATGAGCAGTTCTTC,CSARVRVSGGASGNEQFF
TRBD2,.,TRBV19,15,TRBJ2-1,TGTGCCAGTAAGACTAGCGGGAGTCGGTACAATGAGCAGTTCTTC,CASKTSGSRYNEQFF
.,.,TRBV5-4,13,TRBJ1-2,TGTGCCAGCAGCTTGTCACAGAAAGATGGCTACACCTTC,CASSLSQKDGYTF
TRBD2,.,TRBV3-1/TRBV3-2,16,TRBJ2-3,TGTGCCAGCAGCCAAACCGCGGGGGGGGTCACAGATACGCAGTATTTT,CASSQTAGGVTDTQYF
TRBD1,.,TRBV12-5,15,TRBJ1-5,TGTGCTAGTGGTGAGGGGACAGTAGGAGGTCAGCCCCAGCATTTT,CASGEGTVGGQPQHF
TRBD2,.,TRBV5-6,16,TRBJ2-3,TGTGCCAGCAGCTTGGGGGGACTAGCAGTATTGTATACGCAGTATTTT,CASSLGGLAVLYTQYF
.,.,TRBV18,13,TRBJ2-5,TGTGCCAGCTCACCAGTAGACGGAAAGACCCAGTACTTC,CASSPVDGKTQYF
.,few,TRBV18,14,TRBJ1-2,TGTGCCAGCTCACCACCGACGTCTGGGACTCCTATCACCTTC,CASSPPTSGTPITF
.,.,TRBV4-3,15,TRBJ2-1,TGCGCCAGCAGCCCCGAGCCGGGAGTATACAATGAGCAGTTCTTC,CASSPEPGVYNEQFF
.,.,TRBV18,16,TRBJ2-1,TGTGCCAGCTCACCACCCGGGGGCCTGGCCTACAATGAGCAGTTCTTC,CASSPPGGLAYNEQFF
.,.,TRBV12-3/TRBV12-4,13,TRBJ2-1,TGTGCCAGCAGTTGGGACTCAAACAATGAGCAGTTCTTC,CASSWDSNNEQFF
TRBD1,.,TRBV6-5,15,TRBJ2-7,TGTGCCAGCAGGCGACTAAGACAGGGGATCCACGAGCAGTACTTC,CASRRLRQGIHEQYF
TRBD2,.,TRBV18,16,TRBJ2-3,TGTGCCAGCTCACCGGGACTATCCTCCTTCACAGATACGCAGTATTTT,CASSPGLSSFTDTQYF
.,medium-sized,TRBV10-3,13,TRBJ1-4,TGTGCCACCAGGGAAGCAACTAATGAAAAACTGTTTTTT,CATREATNEKLFF
.,.,TRBV12-3/TRBV12-4,13,TRBJ2-3,TGTGCCAGCAGTTTAGTCCAGAGGGGAACGCAGTATTTT,CASSLVQRGTQYF
.,.,TRBV28,13,TRBJ2-2,TGTGCCAGCAGGACAAGGAGCACCGGGGAGCTGTTTTTT,CASRTRSTGELFF
TRBD2,.,TRBV5-5,15,TRBJ2-7,TGTGCCAGCAGCTTGACTAGCGGGAGCACCTACGAGCAGTACTTC,CASSLTSGSTYEQYF
.,.,TRBV5-6,14,TRBJ1-2,TGTGCCAGCAGCTTCACGCTGAGCGGGCATGGCTACACCTTC,CASSFTLSGHGYTF
TRBD2,.,TRBV20-1,14,TRBJ2-1,TGCAGTGCTAGTAAAAGCGGGAGGGGCAATGAGCAGTTCTTC,CSASKSGRGNEQFF
TRBD1,.,TRBV4-2,16,TRBJ2-1,TGTGCCAGCAGCCAAGGGGACAGGGGAGGCCACAATGAGCAGTTCTTC,CASSQGDRGGHNEQFF
TRBD2,.,TRBV4-1,16,TRBJ2-1,TGCGCCAGCAGCCTAACAGCGGGGGGCTCCTACAATGAGCAGTTCTTC,CASSLTAGGSYNEQFF
TRBD1,.,TRBV29-1,16,TRBJ1-1,TGCAGCGTTGAAGATTTCCAGGGGGTAGTGAACACTGAAGCTTTCTTT,CSVEDFQGVVNTEAFF
.,.,TRBV18,13,TRBJ1-5,TGTGCCAGCTCACCGTCGGACAATCAGCCCCAGCATTTT,CASSPSDNQPQHF
TRBD1,.,TRBV3-1/TRBV3-2,12,TRBJ2-7,TGTGCCAGCAGCCGGACAGGGTTCGAGCAGTACTTC,CASSRTGFEQYF
TRBD1,.,TRBV19,18,TRBJ2-6,TGTGCCAGTAGTATAGATCCAGCAGGGGGCAGAGGGGCCAACGTCCTGACTTTC,CASSIDPAGGRGANVLTF
.,.,TRBV29-1,14,TRBJ1-5,TGCAGCGTTGCGGGGAGTTCGAGCAATCAGCCCCAGCATTTT,CSVAGSSSNQPQHF
TRBD2,.,TRBV28,16,TRBJ2-1,TGTGCCAGCGGGGGACTAGTGTCTAGCTCCTACAATGAGCAGTTCTTC,CASGGLVSSSYNEQFF
TRBD1,.,TRBV28,16,TRBJ1-3,TGTGCCAGCAGTTTCCAACAGGGGGCGCGAGGAAACACCATATATTTT,CASSFQQGARGNTIYF
.,.,TRBV9,17,TRBJ1-2,TGTGCCAGCAGCCCTAGCTGGGTGGAAAACAACGGGTATGGCTACACCTTC,CASSPSWVENNGYGYTF
.,.,TRBV28,12,TRBJ2-1,TGTGCCAGCAGTCCCTTATACAATGAGCAGTTCTTC,CASSPLYNEQFF
.,few,TRBV3-1/TRBV3-2,14,TRBJ2-5,TGTGCCAGCAGCGAGGGTGGGAACCAAGAGACCCAGTACTTC,CASSEGGNQETQYF
.,.,TRBV18,13,TRBJ1-5,TGTGCCAGCTCAAGACAGAACAATCAGCCCCAGCATTTT,CASSRQNNQPQHF
TRBD1,.,TRBV28,15,TRBJ2-4,TGTGCCAGCAGTACACCTTCGACAGGGGCTGGGGATCAGTACTTC,CASSTPSTGAGDQYF
.,few,TRBV11-2,13,TRBJ1-1,TGTGCCAGCAGCTTGGGTCTGACCAGAGAGGCTTTCTTT,CASSLGLTREAFF
.,.,TRBV28,16,TRBJ1-2,TGTGCCAGCAGTGACCGAGAAGGGGCAACTAACTATGGCTACACCTTC,CASSDREGATNYGYTF
.,.,TRBV3-1/TRBV3-2,14,TRBJ1-5,TGTGCCAGCAGCCAAGATTTGGGGAGTCAGCCCCAGCATTTT,CASSQDLGSQPQHF
.,.,TRBV7-2,12,TRBJ2-2,TGTGCCAGCAGTGACTACACCGGGGAGCTGTTTTTT,CASSDYTGELFF
.,.,TRBV3-1/TRBV3-2,15,TRBJ1-5,TGTGCCAGCAGCCAAGGATTGACAGGAGATCAGCCCCAGCATTTT,CASSQGLTGDQPQHF
.,.,TRBV9,17,TRBJ1-4,TGTGCCAGCAGCCCGAGAGGAGAGGGACTGACTAATGAAAAACTGTTTTTT,CASSPRGEGLTNEKLFF
.,.,TRBV9,14,TRBJ2-7,TGTGCCAGCAGCCCTCTACCCGGGGGAGGAGAGCAGTACTTC,CASSPLPGGGEQYF
.,.,TRBV6-5,15,TRBJ1-6,TGTGCCAGCAATGCGGGGATCGGGATAAATTCACCCCTCCACTTT,CASNAGIGINSPLHF
.,.,TRBV12-2,15,TRBJ1-2,TGTGCAAGTCGCCCGGGACAGGTGCTTAACTATGGCTACACCTTC,CASRPGQVLNYGYTF
.,.,TRBV28,17,TRBJ1-2,TGTGCCAGCAGCTCCGGGACACCGCAGGCCGAACACTATGGCTACACCTTC,CASSSGTPQAEHYGYTF
.,.,TRBV10-3,17,TRBJ1-2,TGTGCCATCGGATCTCGAGCGAAACAGGGATCTAACTATGGCTACACCTTC,CAIGSRAKQGSNYGYTF
.,.,TRBV6-5,16,TRBJ1-5,TGTGCCAGCAGTTACCAATATATCGGGGCTAATCAGCCCCAGCATTTT,CASSYQYIGANQPQHF
.,.,TRBV19,14,TRBJ1-1,TGTGCCAGTTCTCCTTTAACAGGGCGGACTGAAGCTTTCTTT,CASSPLTGRTEAFF